The 14 T cell receptor beta chains listed next were all sequenced from one sample in a study of breast tumors, draining lymph nodes, adjacent tissues. TCRdb recomputed calls from the multiplex PCR reads with MiXCR, one row per CDR3 protein. The table lists 85,000 to 120,000 distinct CDR3 sequences, around 30% of them singletons. The lymph nodes were axillary draining lymph nodes from breast cancer patients. The specimen sequenced was axillary lymph node tissue. These receptors were obtained from a female donor with breast cancer. Some clones in this sample may be carry-over from other donors' samples.

The chain uses TRBV20-1 and TRBJ2-3, with D possibly being TRBD2 (6 bases). Trimming stripped 3 bases from V and 3 bases from J, with 10 bases between. Germline CDR1 reads DFQATT; CDR2 reads SNEGSKA (reference sequence). This CDR3 spans 13 amino acids. The CDR3 region is CSASGSRTDTQYF. The CDR3 DNA is TGCAGTGCTAGCGGGAGTCGGACAGATACGCAGTATTTT.

This clonotype appeared many times. The chain uses TRBV9 and TRBJ2-2, with D unclear. Trimming stripped 6 bases from V and 1 base from J, with 16 bases between. This CDR3 spans 16 amino acids. The V gene's germline CDR1 is SGDLS and CDR2 YYNGEE. Here the CDR3 DNA reads TGTGCCAGCACCCCTTCTCCCGGTCTGAACACCGGGGAGCTGTTTTTT. This codes for CASTPSPGLNTGELFF.

This clonotype appeared many times. A junction end diverges from the germline sequence, so it may reflect a read error. The chain is built from TRBV20-1 and TRBJ1-6, with D maybe TRBD1 (6 bases). There are 16 residues in the CDR3. The V gene's germline CDR1 is DFQATT and CDR2 SNEGSKA (reference sequence). CDR3 DNA sequence: TGCAGTGCTAATCGGGGGACACTGTCATATAATTCACTCCTCCACTTT. Encoded protein: CSANRGTLSYNSLLHF.

With regard to this clonotype: A much larger clone lies one base from this, so it may be a read error. The CDR3 DNA follows: TGTGCCAGCAGTTACACGGCGGGAGTAAGGAGGGATACGCAGTATTTT. Protein product: CASSYTAGVRRDTQYF. This rearrangement joins TRBV6-5 to TRBJ2-3; the match to TRBD2 covers 7 bases. V lost 2 bases and J lost 6; bases outside the gene matches: 11. Germline CDR1 MNHEY, CDR2 SVGAGI. The CDR3 covers 16 residues.

As for this clonotype: This may be a read error, as it is one base from a much larger clone. The chain is built from TRBV11-2 and TRBJ2-1, with D perhaps being TRBD1 or TRBD2 (6 bases each). The CDR3 is 14 amino acids. Per the germline V gene, CDR1 is SGHAT and CDR2 is FQNNGV. V lost 4 bases and J 9 bases, leaving 16 bases between the germline ends. CDR3 DNA: TGTGCCAGCAGCTCCCTCTGGGGGGCTTCTGAGCAGTTCTTC. Translating it yields CASSSLWGASEQFF. The whole variable domain, filled in from reference TRBV11-2 and TRBJ2-1, reads EAGVAQSPRYKIIEKRQSVAFWCNPISGHATLYWYQQILGQGPKLLIQFQNNGVVDDSQLPKDRFSAERLKGVDSTLKIQPAKLEDSAVYLCASSSLWGASEQFFGPGTRLTVL.

This chain joins TRBV20-1 and TRBJ2-7; D gene unclear. In germline, CDR1 is DFQATT, CDR2 SNEGSKA (reference sequence). The CDR3 contains 12 residues. Trimming removed 3 bases from V and 7 bases from J, with 13 bases in between. The CDR3 reads CSASTGFGEQYF. CDR3 sequence (DNA): TGCAGTGCTAGTACCGGCTTTGGAGAGCAGTACTTC.

This clonotype was counted between two and nine times. The V call is TRBV12-5, the J call TRBJ1-1; no firm D call. The V end was cut by 6 bases, the J end by 2 bases, with 10 bases between. Germline-derived CDR1 and CDR2 are LGHNT and FRNRAP. This CDR3 has 13 amino acids. CDR3 region: CASGFEVNTEAFF. In DNA form, the CDR3 reads TGTGCTAGTGGATTTGAGGTAAACACTGAAGCTTTCTTT.

This clonotype was recorded once. Without the conserved terminal phenylalanine or tryptophan, this CDR3 likely stems from a read error. The chain has TRBV2 and TRBJ1-1, with D uncertain. This CDR3 region has 12 residues. V was cut by 5 bases and J by 1 base, with 5 bases left in between. Germline V gives CDR1 SNHLY, CDR2 FYNNEI. This CDR3 reads CASSYANTEAFL. Here the CDR3 DNA reads TGTGCCAGCAGTTACGCGAACACTGAAGCTTTCCTT.

For this clonotype: This may be a read error: a much more frequent sequence differs by one nucleotide. This CDR3 fails to terminate in the conserved phenylalanine or tryptophan, so it likely reflects a read error. This chain joins TRBV13 and TRBJ1-1; tentatively, D is TRBD1 (6 bases). Germline assignment: CDR1 PRHDT and CDR2 FYEKMQ (reference sequence). The length of the CDR3 is 15 residues. V was cut by 5 bases and J by 1 base, with 14 bases left in between. CDR3 sequence (DNA): TGTGCCAGCAGCCATAGGGGGTCGGCGAACACTGAAGCTTTCTGT. It specifies CASSHRGSANTEAFC.

J is TRBJ2-2 and V is TRBV7-2, with 10 bases identical to TRBD2. V lost 0 bases to trimming and J lost 9 bases; unmatched junction nucleotides: 13. Germline V gene data show CDR1 as SGHTA and CDR2 as FQGNSA. The CDR3 sequence is 18 residues long. The CDR3 protein is CASSLALPAGGRTRELFF. CDR3 in DNA: TGTGCCAGCAGCTTAGCGCTGCCAGCGGGGGGGCGAACCCGGGAGCTGTTTTTT.

Comment on this clonotype: Since no conserved phenylalanine or tryptophan closes the CDR3, a read error is the likely cause. This rearrangement joins TRBV20-1 to TRBJ1-5; 9 bases map to TRBD1. Looked up from germline, CDR1 is DFQATT and CDR2 is SNEGSKA (reference sequence). The CDR3 spans 14 residues. The CDR3: CGARAGQGHQPQHL. In nucleotides, the CDR3 is TGCGGTGCTAGAGCGGGACAGGGCCATCAGCCCCAGCATCTT.

Of note for this clonotype: One base away lies a much larger clone, so this may be a sequencing read error. The chain employs TRBV11-2 and TRBJ2-4, with D tentatively TRBD1 (5 bases). V was clipped by 4 bases and J by 8 bases, with 15 bases between them. The CDR3 is 14 amino acids. The germline gives CDR1 SGHAT, CDR2 FQNNGV. CDR3 sequence: CASSYGQLQDIQYF. The CDR3 DNA sequence: TGTGCCAGCAGCTATGGACAATTACAAGACATTCAGTACTTC.

This clonotype was seen repeatedly, ten times or more. The chain carries TRBV24-1 and TRBJ2-3, with D possibly being TRBD1 (8 bases). The length of the CDR3 is 16 residues. Trimming pared 4 bases from V and 3 bases from J, leaving 16 bases between. The germline gives CDR1 KGHDR, CDR2 SFDVKD. This CDR3 is CATSDPGGGGTDTQYF. The CDR3 DNA is TGTGCCACCAGTGACCCAGGGGGCGGGGGTACAGATACGCAGTATTTT.

This clonotype was counted at least ten times. CDR3: CASSSPYGELFF. Written as DNA, the CDR3 is TGCGCCAGCAGCTCCCCTTACGGGGAGCTGTTTTTT. The rearrangement uses TRBV5-1 and TRBJ2-2; no clear D gene. Germline loops: CDR1 SGHRS, CDR2 YFSETQ. The V and J ends lost 3 bases and 7 bases respectively, with 7 bases between them. CDR3 size: 12 residues.